This T cell receptor (beta chain) appears in the sequencing data of a study of T cell responses to AZD1222 COVID-19 vaccine. Trimming stripped 1 base from V and 1 base from J, with 16 bases between. CDR3 length: 18 residues. Germline CDR1 SGHDN, CDR2 FVKESK. Produced via immunoSEQ multiplex PCR; TCRdb's table is partial and in-frame only. The sample includes tens of thousands of clones, roughly 85% of them seen just once. This sequence was found in an adult in good health. This sequence joins TRBV14 and TRBJ2-2; D is perhaps TRBD1 or TRBD2 (5 bases each). The source material was peripheral blood, sampled on day 0 of AZD1222 vaccination. The CDR3 bases are TGTGCCAGCAGCCAAGTTAGGTGGGACGGTTGGAACACCGGGGAGCTGTTTTTT. It yields the protein CASSQVRWDGWNTGELFF. The full variable domain, with the rest looked up from reference TRBV14 and TRBJ2-2, is EAGVTQFPSHSVIEKGQTVTLRCDPISGHDNLYWYRRVMGKEIKFLLHFVKESKQDESGMPNNRFLAERTGGTYSTLKVQPAELEDSGVYFCASSQVRWDGWNTGELFFGEGSRLTVL.